This T cell receptor beta chain is from a study of CXCR3-negative and CXCR3-positive naive CD8 T cells. Study-level points and caveats: CXCR3-positive naive cells carried more hydrophobic TRB CDR3s than CXCR3-negative ones. Naive cells, whether CXCR3-negative or CXCR3-positive, had similar TRBV-TRBJ usage, while memory cells differed. Comparably high diversity marked both naive subsets, whereas memory CD8+ cells had much lower diversity.

A word on this clonotype: Its antigen is still unknown.

The libraries of TRB cDNA were prepared using 5' RACE with UMI labels. TCRdb derives one entry per CDR3 protein from the 5' RACE reads, leaving out DNA. This sample's clone table lists under 110,000 distinct CDR3 sequences. Germline assignment: CDR1 MDHEN and CDR2 SYDVKM. The CDR3 length is 14 residues. V gene TRBV28 combines with J gene TRBJ2-7; TCRdb's assignment of TRBD1 cannot be checked, as there is no DNA. The receptor comes from a human donor in good health. Some clones in this sample may be carry-over from other donors' samples. Sequenced input: naive CXCR3+ CD8+ T cells from blood. Subset noted: CD45RO-CCR7+CD27+CD95- naive CD8+ T cells expressing CXCR3 (TNR3+). The CDR3 reads CASIWGQGPYEQYF. Together with reference TRBV28 and TRBJ2-7, the CDR3 gives the full variable domain: DVKVTQSSRYLVKRTGEKVFLECVQDMDHENMFWYRQDPGLGLRLIYFSYDVKMKEKGDIPEGYSVSREKKERFSLILESASTNQTSMYLCASIWGQGPYEQYFGPGTRLTVT.